The 23 T cell receptor beta chains listed next were all sequenced from one sample in a study of blood T cell repertoires in COVID-19. Some clones are missing from TCRdb's copy, which holds only in-frame ones; the method was immunoSEQ multiplex PCR. Found here are hundreds of thousands of clones, approximately 91% of them singletons; the top ten hold roughly a tenth. The specimen sequenced was PBMCs or T cells enriched from blood (not recorded which). The source of these receptors is a woman between 40 and 50 years old who had recovered from COVID-19.

The chain recombines TRBV5-4 with TRBJ2-7, with 9 bases aligning to TRBD1. The CDR3 extends over 15 amino acids. Germline V gene sequence: CDR1 SGHNT, CDR2 YYREEE (reference sequence). The V and J ends lost 3 bases and 3 bases, in that order; junction bases with no gene match: 7. The CDR3 region has the DNA TGTGCCAGCAGCTCGGACAGGGGCGAGGGCTACGAGCAGTACTTC. Amino acids: CASSSDRGEGYEQYF.

This clone turned up a few times. V is TRBV19 and J is TRBJ2-7, with D tentatively TRBD2 (6 bases). The V and J ends lost 3 bases and 2 bases respectively, with 14 bases between them. CDR3 length equals 15 residues. Germline values: CDR1 LNHDA, CDR2 SQIVND (reference sequence). DNA of the CDR3: TGTGCCAGTAGTATGGGAGGAGGGGTCGCCTACGAGCAGTACTTC. This translates into CASSMGGGVAYEQYF. Based on the CDR3 plus reference TRBV19 and TRBJ2-7, the full variable domain is DGGITQSPKYLFRKEGQNVTLSCEQNLNHDAMYWYRQDPGQGLRLIYYSQIVNDFQKGDIAEGYSVSREKKESFPLTVTSAQKNPTAFYLCASSMGGGVAYEQYFGPGTRLTVT.

The chain uses TRBV28 and TRBJ2-3; 15 bases agree with TRBD2. There are 19 residues in the CDR3. Per the germline V gene, CDR1 is MDHEN and CDR2 is SYDVKM. Losses at the gene ends were 7 bases for V and 2 bases for J; bases not matched to a gene: 13. The CDR3 DNA reads as TGTGCCAGCAATTCTCAGACCGGGACTAGCGGGGGGTCCACAGATACGCAGTATTTT. Its protein product is CASNSQTGTSGGSTDTQYF.

J is TRBJ2-7 and V is TRBV30, with TRBD1 identical over 9 bases. The CDR3 is 16 amino acids. Trimming at V came to 2 bases and at J to 1 base, leaving 9 bases not matched to a gene. Per the germline V gene, CDR1 is GTSNPN and CDR2 is SVGIG (reference sequence). The CDR3 reads CAWSSKGTGMSYEQYF. The CDR3 DNA reads as TGTGCCTGGAGTTCGAAGGGGACAGGGATGTCCTACGAGCAGTACTTC.

The chain joins TRBV11-2 to TRBJ2-3, with TRBD2 matching over 8 bases. Germline assignment: CDR1 SGHAT and CDR2 FQNNGV. V was pared by 3 bases and J by 0 bases, with 2 bases of the junction left unmatched. The CDR3 consists of 15 residues. The CDR3 loop is CASSFLAGSTDTQYF. The DNA of the CDR3 is TGTGCCAGCAGCTTTTTAGCGGGGAGCACAGATACGCAGTATTTT.

This clone was counted a few times. The rearrangement links TRBV19 to TRBJ1-1; TRBD1 matches 10 bases. Germline V gives CDR1 LNHDA, CDR2 SQIVND (reference sequence). The CDR3 sequence is 15 residues long. The V gene end was trimmed by 5 bases and the J gene end by 0 bases; junction bases not matched to a gene: 3. CDR3 sequence reads: CASSGTGDLNTEAFF. The CDR3 nucleotides are TGTGCCAGTAGTGGGACAGGGGATTTGAACACTGAAGCTTTCTTT.

This clone was counted a single time. The chain has TRBV27 and TRBJ2-3, with 7 bases that match TRBD2. The CDR3 is made up of 14 amino acids. V lost 5 bases, J lost 6 bases, and 8 bases stayed unmatched. Germline V gives CDR1 MNHEY, CDR2 SMNVEV (reference sequence). The CDR3 sequence is CASSRAGVWDTQYF. The CDR3 DNA reads as TGTGCCAGCAGTCGGGCGGGGGTATGGGATACGCAGTATTTT.

The rearrangement uses TRBV7-2 and TRBJ1-1; 9 nucleotides align to TRBD1. This CDR3 has 14 residues. Germline CDR1 SGHTA, CDR2 FQGNSA. The junction had 7 bases not matched to a gene; V was cut back by 5 bases and J by 6 bases. The CDR3 region is CASSPPTGGAEAFF. CDR3 sequence (DNA): TGTGCCAGCAGCCCACCTACAGGGGGCGCTGAAGCTTTCTTT.

This clone is a singleton in its sample. The gene calls are TRBV24-1 and TRBJ1-3; 8 bases fit TRBD1. This CDR3 comprises 16 residues. The V segment lost 5 bases and the J segment 2 bases; nucleotides outside the gene matches: 7. Per the germline V gene, CDR1 is KGHDR and CDR2 is SFDVKD. CDR3 loop: CATSVPGQGTGNTIYF. The CDR3 DNA is TGTGCCACCAGTGTCCCAGGACAGGGCACTGGAAACACCATATATTTT.

In DNA, the CDR3 is TGTGCCAGCAGCAAATTAGAGAACACCGGGGAGCTGTTTTTT. This gives the protein CASSKLENTGELFF. The chain uses TRBV9 and TRBJ2-2; no definite D call. The CDR3 totals 14 residues. CDR1 and CDR2 from the germline V gene are SGDLS and YYNGEE. The V end lost 4 bases, the J end lost 1 base, and 8 bases lay between the germline ends.

The rearrangement uses TRBV24-1 and TRBJ2-4, with D possibly TRBD1 on 6 matching bases. The CDR3 loop spans 14 amino acids. With 4 bases removed from V and 8 bases from J, the gap between germline ends came to 14 bases. The germline gives CDR1 KGHDR, CDR2 SFDVKD. The CDR3 bases are TGTGCCACCAGTGACCCCACAGGGTCGGACATTCAGTACTTC. It is translated as CATSDPTGSDIQYF.

The chain employs TRBV7-9 and TRBJ2-7; 8 bases fit TRBD1. The ends lost 6 bases at V and 3 bases at J; junction bases unmatched: 13. This CDR3 is 16 amino acids long. Germline V CDR1 and CDR2: SEHNR, FQNEAQ (reference sequence). The CDR3 region is CASSFLIGQGIYEQYF. The CDR3 DNA follows: TGTGCCAGCAGTTTCCTGATAGGACAGGGAATCTACGAGCAGTACTTC. Full variable domain (rest looked up from reference TRBV7-9 and TRBJ2-7): DTGVSQNPRHKITKRGQNVTFRCDPISEHNRLYWYRQTLGQGPEFLTYFQNEAQLEKSRLLSDRFSAERPKGSFSTLEIQRTEQGDSAMYLCASSFLIGQGIYEQYFGPGTRLTVT.

In its sample, this clone was seen many times. The V gene is TRBV14, the J gene TRBJ2-2; no clear D gene. V was cut by 0 bases and J by 6 bases, with 8 bases left in between. Per the germline V gene, CDR1 is SGHDN and CDR2 is FVKESK. CDR3 length: 14 amino acids. CDR3 region: CASSQDSGPGELFF. As DNA, the CDR3 is TGTGCCAGCAGCCAAGACTCGGGTCCCGGGGAGCTGTTTTTT.

The rearrangement joins TRBV12-5 to TRBJ2-5; 8 bases agree with TRBD2. CDR1 LGHNT and CDR2 FRNRAP come from the germline V gene. The CDR3 sequence is 16 residues long. J gave up 2 bases and V 0 bases, and 5 bases lay outside the gene matches. CDR3 in amino acids: CASGLVPAGEQETQYF. CDR3 nucleotides: TGTGCTAGTGGTTTGGTACCAGCGGGGGAACAAGAGACCCAGTACTTC.

The chain combines TRBV19 with TRBJ1-6, with 9 bases aligning to TRBD1. The germline V gene encodes CDR1 LNHDA and CDR2 SQIVND (reference sequence). The CDR3 spans 14 residues. With 9 bases clipped from V and 8 bases from J, the junction kept 8 bases outside the gene matches. The CDR3: CASSGQGRDSPLHF. The DNA for the CDR3 is TGTGCCAGCTCCGGACAGGGGAGGGATTCACCCCTCCACTTT.

The rearrangement links TRBV11-3 to TRBJ1-6; 8 bases align to TRBD1. Germline CDR1 is SGHNT and CDR2 is YENEEA. The junction had 11 bases not matched to a gene; V was cut back by 1 base and J by 6 bases. The CDR3 length is 18 residues. The CDR3 DNA reads as TGTGCCAGCAGCTTAGCCCAACAGGGGGTGCTAGGTAATTCACCCCTCCACTTT. Translating gives CASSLAQQGVLGNSPLHF.

The chain carries TRBV6-5 and TRBJ2-3, with D possibly being TRBD2 (5 bases). V lost 8 bases and J 5 bases, leaving 17 bases between the germline ends. Germline V lookup: CDR1 MNHEY, CDR2 SVGAGI. The CDR3 spans 14 residues. CDR3 sequence: CASGRGVGIDTQYF. In DNA form, the CDR3 reads TGTGCCAGCGGACGGGGAGTTGGCATAGATACGCAGTATTTT.

The rearrangement joins TRBV3-1 (or the pseudogene TRBV3-2) to TRBJ1-1; no reliable D call. The CDR3 is made up of 13 amino acids. Germline V lookup: CDR1 LGHDT, CDR2 YNNKEL (reference sequence). V was cut by 4 bases and J by 1 base, with 7 bases left in between. CDR3 coding DNA: TGTGCCAGCAGCCCGCGGAGGAACACTGAAGCTTTCTTT. Its translation: CASSPRRNTEAFF.

The chain joins TRBV6-6 to TRBJ1-6; the D gene is possibly TRBD1 (5 bases). V dropped 7 bases and J dropped 5 bases, with 9 bases sitting between them. The CDR3 loop spans 13 amino acids. CDR1 is MNHNY and CDR2 is SVGAGI in the germline V gene (reference sequence). The CDR3 nucleotides read TGTGCCAGCAACGGACATAATAATTCACCCCTCCACTTT. Translating gives CASNGHNNSPLHF.

The chain recombines TRBV27 with TRBJ2-7; 9 bases align to TRBD1. Germline CDR1 and CDR2: MNHEY and SMNVEV (reference sequence). Trimming cost V 6 bases and J 5 bases; bases outside gene matches: 8. The length of the CDR3 is 14 residues. The CDR3 region is CASSHRDRVDEQYF. The DNA for the CDR3 is TGTGCCAGCAGCCACAGGGACAGGGTGGACGAGCAGTACTTC.

This clone was observed a single time. V and J are TRBV7-6 and TRBJ2-7; 8 bases are shared with TRBD2. Trimming at V came to 3 bases and at J to 2 bases, leaving 6 bases not matched to a gene. Germline V lookup: CDR1 SGHVS, CDR2 FNYEAQ. This CDR3 has 15 amino acids. Here the CDR3 DNA reads TGTGCCAGCAGCTTGTACAGCGGGGGTGCCTACGAGCAGTACTTC. Its translation: CASSLYSGGAYEQYF.

This chain links TRBV15 with TRBJ2-1; the D gene is possibly TRBD1 (5 bases). The CDR3 is made up of 20 amino acids. Germline V CDR1 and CDR2: LNHNV, YYDKDF (reference sequence). V was shortened by 0 bases and J by 0 bases, with 21 bases between the two germline ends. The CDR3 sequence is CATSRDLGSRTRSSYNEQFF. In DNA, the CDR3 is TGTGCCACCAGCAGAGATCTGGGTAGCCGGACACGAAGCTCCTACAATGAGCAGTTCTTC.

This chain connects TRBV30 to TRBJ2-3, with 7 bases fitting TRBD1. The CDR3 is 13 residues long. V lost 0 bases and J lost 3; bases outside the gene matches: 0. CDR1 GTSNPN and CDR2 SVGIG come from the germline V gene (reference sequence). Here the CDR3 reads CAWSVQGTDTQYF. In DNA form, the CDR3 reads TGTGCCTGGAGTGTACAGGGGACAGATACGCAGTATTTT.